These 14 T cell receptor beta chains were sequenced from one sample in a study of a mutant IDH1 vaccine in newly diagnosed glioma. This sample's time point: baseline, week 1 (first vaccination visit). Sample treatment: pre-vaccination baseline after standard-of-care therapy. Generated by immunoSEQ multiplex PCR, the TCRdb table keeps only in-frame clones and is missing some. The sample lists around 67,000 clones, approximately 82% occurring once. This specimen was peripheral blood mononuclear cells (PBMCs), taken from a glioma patient treated with radiotherapy, temozolomide or both. These receptors all stem from a woman aged 18-35 years with glioma. Some clones in this sample may be carry-over from other donors' samples.

The chain combines TRBV4-1 with TRBJ2-7; D perhaps matches TRBD2 (5 bases). The germline gives CDR1 MGHRA, CDR2 YSYEKL. The V gene lost 1 base and the J gene lost 1 base, with 8 bases spanning the gap. The CDR3 runs to 14 residues. The CDR3 sequence: CASSQVRGSYEQYF. The CDR3, as DNA: TGCGCCAGCAGCCAAGTTCGGGGTTCCTACGAGCAGTACTTC.

This rearrangement joins TRBV6-6 to TRBJ1-2; weak D call: TRBD1 (6 bases). CDR1 and CDR2 from the germline V gene are MNHNY and SVGAGI (reference sequence). V gave up 7 bases and J gave up 7 bases, with 19 bases separating them. The CDR3 loop spans 14 amino acids. The CDR3 region has the DNA TGTGCCAGCATTGGGGGGCAAAGGGTGCGTGGCTACACCTTC. It translates to CASIGGQRVRGYTF.

The V and J genes are TRBV9 and TRBJ1-6; TRBD1 matches 10 bases. CDR1 SGDLS and CDR2 YYNGEE come from the germline V gene. The CDR3 has 16 residues. Trimming at V came to 4 bases and at J to 6 bases, leaving 7 bases not matched to a gene. The CDR3 protein is CASSFSGTGVNSPLHF. The CDR3 region has the DNA TGTGCCAGCAGCTTCTCCGGGACAGGGGTTAATTCACCCCTCCACTTT.

The genes are TRBV5-6 and TRBJ2-7; D is undetermined. In germline, CDR1 is SGHDT, CDR2 YYEEEE. The V gene lost 1 base and the J gene lost 1 base, with 6 bases spanning the gap. This CDR3 contains 13 residues. In nucleotides, the CDR3 is TGTGCCAGCAGCTTGTACGGTTCCTACGAGCAGTACTTC. Amino acid sequence: CASSLYGSYEQYF.

The chain couples TRBV6-6 to TRBJ1-4, with 7 bases identical to TRBD1. The length of the CDR3 is 14 residues. With V trimmed by 2 bases and J by 8 bases, 5 bases remained unmatched. The germline V gene encodes CDR1 MNHNY and CDR2 SVGAGI (reference sequence). CDR3 in DNA: TGTGCCAGCAGTTACGTACAGGGGAGCGAAAAACTGTTTTTT. Protein: CASSYVQGSEKLFF.

In its sample, this clone was seen once. The CDR3 bases are TGCAGCGTTGCCCCCACAGGGCTCCCCTACGAGCAGTACTTC. Translated, it gives CSVAPTGLPYEQYF. V usage is TRBV29-1 and J usage is TRBJ2-7, with a possible D match to TRBD1 (6 bases). Germline CDR1 is SQVTM and CDR2 is ANQGSEA. The CDR3 is 14 amino acids. The V and J ends lost 4 bases and 2 bases respectively, with 15 bases between them.

The chain is built from TRBV5-6 and TRBJ1-2; no definite D call. Trimming took off 2 bases at V and 3 bases at J, with 2 bases between the two ends. This CDR3 is 11 amino acids long. Germline values: CDR1 SGHDT, CDR2 YYEEEE. CDR3 in amino acids: CASSFYYGYTF. The CDR3, as DNA: TGTGCCAGCAGCTTTTACTATGGCTACACCTTC.

The chain has TRBV29-1 and TRBJ2-2, with a possible D match to TRBD1 (6 bases). The V gene lost 7 bases and the J gene lost 5 bases, with 14 bases spanning the gap. The CDR3 spans 13 residues. Germline CDR1 is SQVTM and CDR2 is ANQGSEA. CDR3 DNA: TGCAGCGCCAGACTGGGGGCAACCGGGGAGCTGTTTTTT. Amino acids: CSARLGATGELFF.

This chain connects TRBV7-8 to TRBJ1-6; 7 bases map to TRBD1. The CDR3 is 15 amino acids. Germline loops: CDR1 SGHVS, CDR2 FQNEAQ. V was pared by 5 bases and J by 7 bases, with 8 bases of the junction left unmatched. The DNA for the CDR3 is TGTGCCAGCAGCACCCGACAGGGTCCGAATTCACCCCTCCACTTT. Translation: CASSTRQGPNSPLHF.

As concerns this clone: Mismatch with germline at one junction end may stem from a read error. The V and J genes are TRBV29-1 and TRBJ1-1; D is perhaps TRBD1 (6 bases). Germline loops: CDR1 SQVTM, CDR2 ANQGSEA. This CDR3 is 14 amino acids long. As DNA, the CDR3 is TGCAGCTTTGAAAGGGGGGCCTCGCGAACTGAAGCTTTCTTT. This gives the protein CSFERGASRTEAFF.

This clone was seen only a few times. V gene TRBV25-1 combines with J gene TRBJ2-3, with D uncertain. The V gene's germline CDR1 is MGHDK and CDR2 SYGVNS. Trimming took off 5 bases at V and 2 bases at J, with 17 bases between the two ends. This CDR3 spans 16 amino acids. The CDR3 protein is CASSYKTELDTDTQYF. Written as DNA, the CDR3 is TGTGCCAGCAGTTATAAAACAGAGCTTGACACAGATACGCAGTATTTT. The full variable domain, its missing parts supplied by reference TRBV25-1 and TRBJ2-3, is EADIYQTPRYLVIGTGKKITLECSQTMGHDKMYWYQQDPGMELHLIHYSYGVNSTEKGDLSSESTVSRIRTEHFPLTLESARPSHTSQYLCASSYKTELDTDTQYFGPGTRLTVL.

J is TRBJ2-7 and V is TRBV27, with 8 bases identical to TRBD2. J lost 3 bases, V lost 3 bases, and 10 bases had no gene match. Germline CDR1 is MNHEY and CDR2 is SMNVEV (reference sequence). The CDR3 has 16 residues. In nucleotides, the CDR3 is TGTGCCAGCAGTTTCCAGGCAGCGGGGGTGGACTACGAGCAGTACTTC. This codes for CASSFQAAGVDYEQYF.

The genes are TRBV29-1 and TRBJ1-5; no firm D call. The germline V gene encodes CDR1 SQVTM and CDR2 ANQGSEA. V lost 7 bases, J lost 0 bases, and 7 bases lay in between. The CDR3 spans 12 residues. CDR3: CSAASSNQPQHF. DNA of the CDR3: TGCAGCGCCGCCAGTAGCAATCAGCCCCAGCATTTT.

The V gene is TRBV11-1, the J gene TRBJ2-7; TRBD1 agrees at 8 bases. J gave up 3 bases and V 5 bases, and 9 bases lay outside the gene matches. This CDR3 region has 15 residues. Germline V CDR1 and CDR2: SGHAT, FQDESV (reference sequence). This CDR3 is CASSPRDRGIYEQYF. The CDR3, as DNA: TGTGCCAGCAGCCCTCGAGACAGGGGTATCTACGAGCAGTACTTC.